This T cell receptor (beta chain) was obtained from a study of regulatory T cells in long-lasting Graves disease (dated by TCRdb to the early 2020s). Context from the whole study: Newly diagnosed Graves' disease patients had taken antithyroid drugs for less than 3 months. Patients with persistent Graves' disease were compared with patients with newly diagnosed Graves' disease using TCR sequencing and RNA sequencing of peripheral blood. The study took place in China and was registered as a clinical trial. A total of around 35 samples underwent TCR sequencing, from some 13 patients with persistent Graves' disease and 20 or so patients with newly diagnosed Graves' disease. Broader findings and caveats from the paper: A larger number of public clonotypes was shared among persistent patients (more than 2,500) than among newly diagnosed patients (approximately 1,000). Persistent disease showed preferential use of TRBV28, TRBJ1-2 and TRBJ2-5, whereas newly diagnosed disease favored TRBV20-1 and TRBJ2-1. As a limitation, the authors acknowledged that the small sample size may reduce accuracy. Only peripheral blood was studied, because thyroid tissue, the primary lesion, was inaccessible. Persistent Graves' disease patients showed lower TCR Shannon entropy and fewer highly expanded clones than newly diagnosed patients, suggesting clonal expansion. Sequencing and analysis were limited to the TCR beta chain.

Libraries were prepared through multiplex PCR. The data were produced on an Illumina HiSeq 4000. To build TCR beta libraries, CDR3 regions were amplified by Arm-PCR using iRepertoire HTBI primers. Before sequencing, the PCR products went through gel purification. Processing in the source paper ran as follows. Gene usage analysis of CDR3 amino acid clonotypes relied on the roughly 58 TRBV and 14 TRBJ segments identified across samples. COPE and FqMerger were used to merge the filtered high-quality paired reads into contigs. BLAST was used to align contigs to the IMGT TRBV, TRBD and TRBJ reference genes, and CDR3 was defined following IMGT. Clonotypes above 0.1% frequency were classified as highly expanded clones. Shannon entropy served as the measure of repertoire diversity, while the Gini coefficient captured V-J evenness. A clonotype found in more than one individual was treated as public. Clones were called with MiXCR by TCRdb after fastp trimmed the public reads at Q25, and only in-frame beta chains were retained. Rows are combined by CDR3 protein, so each entry shows the most common genes and DNA. In this record, the V and J calls reflect TCRdb's handling and not the investigators' own analysis. The sample table records hundreds of thousands of distinct CDR3 sequences; roughly 16% of these occur just once. The top ten hold approximately 18% of the sample.

The CDR3, cysteine through phenylalanine, is 17 amino acids long. CDR3 DNA only is kept here, 51 bases in frame from base 1. Trimming accounts for 5 bases at V and 1 base at J, while the number of junction bases matched to no gene is 12. Reading the germline V gene (reference sequence) gives CDR1 SGHAT and CDR2 FQDESV. The time point label on this specimen signifies: newly diagnosed GD, antithyroid drugs for less than 3 months. RNA was extracted from PBMCs in TRIzol for both TCR sequencing and RNA sequencing. Graves' disease was diagnosed according to American Thyroid Association guidelines. Patients for the study were recruited at an endocrinology department in Xi'an, China. From each patient, approximately 9.9 milliliters of peripheral blood was collected into an EDTA anticoagulant tube. PBMCs were isolated by Ficoll Paque Plus density gradient separation without further T cell sorting. RNA quality was checked with an Agilent 2100 Bioanalyzer and agarose gel, and concentration with a NanoDrop 2000.

This clonotype was seen at least ten times. Its antigen remains undetermined. No quality values exist for individual bases; no much larger clone is one base distant. These data also featured in a second study, about T cells in Graves' hyperthyroidism and ophthalmopathy. The second study's authors report: Stable Graves' hyperthyroidism was defined as no progression to ophthalmopathy during 18 months of follow-up. Hyperthyroidism patients were newly diagnosed, with disease duration under 2 months, and aged 18 to 65 years. Exclusion was applied to patients with uncontrolled infections, other autoimmune diseases, pregnancy or lactation. Clinical symptoms, serum thyroxine and TRAb, thyroid ultrasound, and orbital computed tomography formed the basis for the diagnoses. The first round of RT-PCR for the TCR CDR3 was performed with the HTBI primer set and the Qiagen OneStep RT-PCR kit. Most expanded thyroid clonotypes (frequency above 0.001) were also detected in blood, suggesting blood repertoires may reflect thyroid immune responses. A 13 V-J signature model separated ophthalmopathy from stable hyperthyroidism, with 87.88% sensitivity and 81.08% specificity in cross-validation and 80%/75% in testing. In validation, progression to ophthalmopathy was predicted by the model with 70% to 71% sensitivity and 72% to 80% specificity, a median of approximately 6.5 months before onset. TCR V-J signatures able to tell the groups apart were searched for in a discovery cohort of 90 to 100 patients, of whom more than 40 had Graves' ophthalmopathy and about 60 had stable Graves' hyperthyroidism. Prospective prediction of ophthalmopathy was tested in an independent validation cohort of 18 hyperthyroidism patients and roughly 16 patients who later progressed to ophthalmopathy. For training and testing, the roughly 100 patients in the discovery cohort were randomly divided in a 7:3 ratio. Thyroid tissue and blood T-cell repertoires from about six Graves' hyperthyroidism patients were also compared in the study. Once sampling was done, hyperthyroidism patients were given methimazole at a starting dose of 30 mg daily, whereas ophthalmopathy patients were given high-dose intravenous methylprednisolone. The libraries were constructed in a second round of multiplex PCR and then size-selected and purified. Sequencing of the libraries was done on an Illumina HiSeq2000 using paired-end 100 bp reads. SOAPnuke was used to process the raw data, with reads discarded if the reads contained adapters or uncalled bases, had a mean Phred below 15, or lacked an exact constant-primer or identifier match. COPE v1.2.5 was used to merge the high-quality paired reads, and each unique nucleotide sequence was defined as a clonotype. Clonotypes were aligned to IMGT TRBV, TRBD and TRBJ reference segments using MiTCR v1.1. Only V-J combinations with frequency above 0.0001, covering about 99% of repertoires, were analysed. The TCS score was defined as F50 (clonal expansion) divided by E x V (chaos), with BLOSUM62-based TCRdist calculated between CDR3 peptides within each V-J. Welch's t-statistics and random forest reduced some 510 V-J features to fewer than 15, which were used in a naive Bayes classifier (R e1071). No statistical method was used to fix the sample size in advance, and group allocation was not hidden from the investigators. The paper reports TCR Vbeta CDR3 sequencing of about 140 peripheral blood samples: around 41 ophthalmopathy, fewer than 85 hyperthyroidism and about 17 progressor patients.

Sample: peripheral blood mononuclear cells (PBMCs), taken at new diagnosis, from a patient treated with antithyroid drugs. The source is a woman between 25 and 40 years old with Graves disease. Donor details come from another sample of the same person, matched by shared clones. This receptor chain uses TRBV11-1 and TRBJ2-5; 8 bases in between match TRBD2. The CDR3 amino acid sequence is: CASSRGVAGLIQETQYF. The DNA sequence follows: TGTGCCAGCAGCCGGGGAGTAGCGGGATTAATCCAAGAGACCCAGTACTTC.